The following is a T cell receptor beta chain sequence with its context. This clone was seen only a few times. Its cognate antigen has yet to be identified. Per-base qualities were not stored, and no clone one base away is much larger. The time point label of this sample denotes: baseline before first vaccination. Vaccinee samples came from UK trials COV001 and COV002, including a single-blind randomized controlled phase 2/3 trial of AZD1222 (ChAdOx1 nCoV-19) in healthy adults. For TCRbeta chain sequencing, PBMC samples were collected from trial participants at day 0 and at day 28 after the second dose. The sample belongs to a study of T cell responses to AZD1222 COVID-19 vaccine (dated by TCRdb to the early 2020s). For the wider study: AZD1222 recipients whose second dose came at about 4 weeks and those whose second dose came at about 12 weeks were combined into one group, since spike-specific TCR depth and breadth did not differ between the two schedules. Enrollment into the trials was organized by age into subgroups of 18-55, 56-69 and 70-plus years, and those subgroups contained approximately 150, 30 and 60 TCR-sequenced participants, respectively. A total of more than 230 trial participants underwent TCR sequencing, of whom 200 to 220 had received two doses of AZD1222 and 26 had received two doses of the MenACWY control vaccine. Results the study describes overall, beyond this receptor: The vaccine-associated CD4 TCRs covered the entire spike protein, and the dominant responses fell in regions 160-218 and 743-854. The 56-69-year group was small, and its depth increase did not reach significance, likely because of low power. A significant rise in spike-specific TCR breadth and depth was observed after two AZD1222 doses relative to day 0 and relative to MenACWY recipients. Reportedly, close to half of the unique spike-specific TCRs recognized epitopes lying outside the regions that are mutated in the B.1.351 and B.1.1.7 variants. Because no day 14 peak-response samples were available, the repertoires could be characterized only after the peak T cell response. Conclusions about previously exposed vaccinees are limited, since just six AZD1222 recipients were seropositive for SARS-CoV-2 at baseline. Participants were mostly white British, with more females than males. The authors suggested clonal diversity may have been underestimated.

The CDR3 regions of human TCRbeta chains were subjected to immunosequencing. In the original analysis: TCRs in the repertoires were matched against a reference library of SARS-CoV-2-specific TCRs that had been generated with the MIRA antigen-specificity platform. Breadth meant the fraction of unique TCRs that were SARS-CoV-2-associated, whereas depth meant the fraction of total T cells that were SARS-CoV-2-associated. Each spike-specific TCR was assigned to its reactive spike region and to a CD4 or CD8 class using the MIRA data. Log10-transformed breadth and depth values were compared by one-way ANOVA with Sidak's multiple comparisons tests. TCRdb limited this immuneACCESS table to in-frame rearrangements with V and J called. A share of clones is missing; checked studies link under half to unresolved V genes, and the rest is unexplained. The V and J calls and clone size were taken over from that table, and D and trimming were inferred from the DNA. The sample table holds roughly 150,000 clones, of which over 90% were seen once. Together, the top ten hold 4.5% to 5.5% of the sample.

From V the trimming removes 1 base and from J it removes 0 bases, while the gene matches leave 6 bases of the junction unaccounted for. Looking up the germline V gene (reference sequence) yields CDR1 GTSNPN and CDR2 SVGIG. The CDR3 numbers 16 residues from cysteine through phenylalanine. Only CDR3 DNA remains: 48 bases, in frame from the first base. This clonotype was obtained from an adult in good health. This sample comprised peripheral blood, obtained on day 0 of AZD1222 vaccination. The chain employs TRBV30 and TRBJ1-5, with 7 junctional bases fitting TRBD1. The CDR3 reads as follows: CAWSGRTGDSNQPQHF. Read as DNA, the sequence is TGTGCCTGGAGTGGGCGGACAGGAGATAGCAATCAGCCCCAGCATTTT.